A single sample is the source of the 12 T cell receptor beta chains below, sequenced in a study of blood T cell repertoires in COVID-19. This table comes from immunoSEQ multiplex PCR, and its TCRdb copy is limited to in-frame clones, with some not included. The table has 40,000 or so clones, approximately 86% seen once. The sequencing sample was made of peripheral blood. The receptors come from a man in his forties or fifties with active COVID-19.

This clone showed up just a few times. The rearrangement uses TRBV3-1 (or the pseudogene TRBV3-2) and TRBJ1-1; D unresolved. CDR3 size: 14 residues. V was clipped by 4 bases and J by 1 base, with 10 bases between them. CDR1 and CDR2 from the germline V gene are LGHDT and YNNKEL (reference sequence). The CDR3 sequence is CASSPLRGNTEAFF. The DNA for the CDR3 is TGTGCCAGCAGCCCCCTGAGAGGGAACACTGAAGCTTTCTTT.

The CDR3 region has the DNA TGTGCCAGCAGCTTAGCCCCCGGGACAGGGGGCCGAGAGCAGTACTTC. This codes for CASSLAPGTGGREQYF. The chain carries TRBV11-2 and TRBJ2-7; the match to TRBD1 covers 12 bases. The trim removed 1 base at V and 7 bases at J, leaving 8 bases unmatched. Germline V CDR1 and CDR2: SGHAT, FQNNGV. CDR3 size: 16 residues.

V and J are TRBV13 and TRBJ2-2, with 11 bases lining up with TRBD1. CDR3 size: 16 residues. CDR1 is PRHDT, CDR2 FYEKMQ, per germline (reference sequence). V was clipped by 1 base and J by 6 bases; unmatched bases: 4. The CDR3 region is CASSLADRGLPGELFF. In DNA form, the CDR3 reads TGTGCCAGCAGCTTAGCGGACAGGGGGCTCCCCGGGGAGCTGTTTTTT. The variable domain in full, with the rest retrieved from reference TRBV13 and TRBJ2-2, is AAGVIQSPRHLIKEKRETATLKCYPIPRHDTVYWYQQGPGQDPQFLISFYEKMQSDKGSIPDRFSAQQFSDYHSELNMSSLELGDSALYFCASSLADRGLPGELFFGEGSRLTVL.

The genes are TRBV18 and TRBJ2-3; a weak D match, TRBD1 (5 bases). CDR3 length equals 14 residues. V was shortened by 2 bases and J by 4 bases, with 10 bases between the two germline ends. Looked up from germline, CDR1 is KGHSH and CDR2 is LQKENI. CDR3 sequence reads: CASSPGQTPDTQYF. The CDR3 region has the DNA TGTGCCAGCTCACCAGGACAAACTCCAGATACGCAGTATTTT.

This chain uses TRBV5-8 with TRBJ1-5; a possible D gene is TRBD1 (6 bases). The CDR3 covers 13 residues. Trimming stripped 4 bases from V and 5 bases from J, with 10 bases between. Germline V CDR1 and CDR2: SGHTS, YDEGEE. The CDR3 region has the DNA TGTGCCAGCAGCAGAGGGGGGGATCAGCCCCAGCATTTT. Amino acids: CASSRGGDQPQHF. The entire variable domain, with the rest obtained from reference TRBV5-8 and TRBJ1-5, is as follows: EAGVTQSPTHLIKTRGQQATLRCSPISGHTSVYWYQQALGLGLQFLLWYDEGEERNRGNFPPRFSGRQFPNYSSELNVNALELEDSALYLCASSRGGDQPQHFGDGTRLSIL.

The J gene is TRBJ2-2, the V gene TRBV28, with D tentatively TRBD1 (6 bases). The CDR3 runs 16 residues. The V gene's germline CDR1 is MDHEN and CDR2 SYDVKM. Deletions cut 4 bases from V and 0 bases from J, with 12 bases between. CDR3 sequence: CASSSRRTANTGELFF. CDR3 bases: TGTGCCAGCAGTTCCCGCCGGACAGCGAACACCGGGGAGCTGTTTTTT.

The chain carries TRBV29-1 and TRBJ2-7; 16 bases are shared with TRBD2. Germline assignment: CDR1 SQVTM and CDR2 ANQGSEA. The CDR3 is 16 amino acids. J was trimmed by 2 bases and V by 1 base; bases with no gene match: 2. In nucleotides, the CDR3 is TGCAGCGTTGAAGGGGGGACTAGCGGGAGGGCCTACGAGCAGTACTTC. Amino acids: CSVEGGTSGRAYEQYF.

This clone turned up a few times. This chain joins TRBV5-1 and TRBJ2-7, with TRBD1 matching 8 bases. The CDR3 loop spans 15 amino acids. CDR1 and CDR2 (germline): SGHRS, YFSETQ. Germline trimming cut 1 base from V and 4 bases from J; bases unmatched to any gene: 7. CDR3 in DNA: TGCGCCAGCAGCTTGTCCCCAGGGGGCTCGTACGAGCAGTACTTC. Its translation: CASSLSPGGSYEQYF.

The CDR3 DNA is TGCGCCAGCAGCTCTGTAGCGGGATTGGGTAATGAGCAGTTCTTC. It translates to CASSSVAGLGNEQFF. J is TRBJ2-1 and V is TRBV5-1, with 8 bases fitting TRBD2. V shed 3 bases and J 7 bases; nucleotides not matched to a gene: 9. Germline V gene sequence: CDR1 SGHRS, CDR2 YFSETQ. CDR3 length: 15 residues.

A single count supports this clone. The junction and the germline gene differ at one end; a read error may be behind it. The chain recombines TRBV5-4 with TRBJ1-2; 10 bases map to TRBD1. The germline V gene has CDR1 SGHNT and CDR2 YYREEE (reference sequence). The CDR3 has 14 amino acids. CDR3: CASRLGTGEYGYTF. For the CDR3, the DNA is TGTGCCAGCAGGTTGGGGACAGGGGAATATGGCTACACCTTC.

The V gene is TRBV10-3, the J gene TRBJ2-1; 7 nucleotides match TRBD2. Germline CDR1 ENHRY, CDR2 SYGVKD. V shed 0 bases and J 7 bases; nucleotides not matched to a gene: 3. The length of the CDR3 is 14 residues. Written as DNA, the CDR3 is TGTGCCATCAGTGAGTCGTCTAGCGGAAATGAGCAGTTCTTC. Translating it yields CAISESSSGNEQFF.

The chain has TRBV19 and TRBJ1-3; D is ambiguous. CDR3 length equals 15 residues. V was pared by 3 bases and J by 1 base, with 10 bases between. Germline lookup yields CDR1 LNHDA and CDR2 SQIVND (reference sequence). CDR3 protein: CASSIGVQSGNTIYF. CDR3 sequence (DNA): TGTGCCAGTAGTATCGGGGTTCAATCTGGAAACACCATATATTTT.